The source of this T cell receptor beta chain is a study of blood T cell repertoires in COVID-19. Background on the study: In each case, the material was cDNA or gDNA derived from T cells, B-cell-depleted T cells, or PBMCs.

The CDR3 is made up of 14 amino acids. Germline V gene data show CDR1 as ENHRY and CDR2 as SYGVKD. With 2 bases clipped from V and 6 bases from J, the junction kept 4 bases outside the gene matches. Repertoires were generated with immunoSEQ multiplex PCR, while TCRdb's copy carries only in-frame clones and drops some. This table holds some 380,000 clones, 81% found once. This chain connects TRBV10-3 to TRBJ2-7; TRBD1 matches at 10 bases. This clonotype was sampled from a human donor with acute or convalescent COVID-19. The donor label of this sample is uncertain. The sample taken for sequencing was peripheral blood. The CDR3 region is CAISEDRGLGEQYF. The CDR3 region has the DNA TGTGCCATCAGTGAGGACAGGGGGCTCGGCGAGCAGTACTTC.